The present entry profiles one T cell receptor beta chain with its context. Its target is unknown. A read error may produce the germline difference seen at one junction end. This entry comes from a study of tumor and adjacent non-tumor tissue in lung cancer. Points from the study as a whole: Top 100 clones took a larger repertoire share in normal lung.

TCRbeta libraries were built with three rounds of nested PCR, modified from ARM-PCR. MiXCR, applied by TCRdb to the multiplex PCR reads, yields one record per CDR3 protein. The sample records 65,000 to 80,000 distinct CDR3 sequences, 60% to 75% being singletons. The CDR3 runs 17 residues. CDR1 is MNHEY and CDR2 is SVGAGI in the germline V gene. This sample's RNA came from whole unsorted tissue. This rearrangement joins TRBV6-5 to TRBJ2-2; 7 bases align to TRBD2. This TCR was recovered from a man between 60 and 75 years old with non-small cell lung cancer. Sample: lung tumor tissue. CDR3 in amino acids: CTSSPSAGATNTGELFF. In DNA, the CDR3 is TGTACCAGCAGTCCATCGGCGGGAGCGACGAACACCGGGGAACTGTTTTTT.